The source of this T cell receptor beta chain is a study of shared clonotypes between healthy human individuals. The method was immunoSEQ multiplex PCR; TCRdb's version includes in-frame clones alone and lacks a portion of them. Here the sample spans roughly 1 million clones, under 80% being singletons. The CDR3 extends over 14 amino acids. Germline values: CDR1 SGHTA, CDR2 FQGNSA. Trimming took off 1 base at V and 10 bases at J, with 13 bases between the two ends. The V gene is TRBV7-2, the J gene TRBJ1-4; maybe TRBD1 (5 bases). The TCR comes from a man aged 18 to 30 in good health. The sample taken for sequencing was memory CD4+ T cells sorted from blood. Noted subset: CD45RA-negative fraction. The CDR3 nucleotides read TGTGCCAGCAGCTTAGGGAGGGAGGGACGAAAACTGTTTTTT. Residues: CASSLGREGRKLFF.